A selection of T cell receptor beta chains follows, all from one sample in a study of CD8+CD57+ T cells in acquired aplastic anemia. TCRdb called the reads again in MiXCR, with one record for every CDR3 protein. The sample holds around 200,000 distinct CDR3 sequences, about 60% seen once. Source material: sorted CD4+, CD8+, or CD8+CD57+ T cells (not recorded which) from PBMCs. The receptors were sampled from a human donor with aplastic anemia. The CDR3 runs from the conserved cysteine through the conserved F or W.

>TRBJ1-2|TRBV7-3
CASSPPGSNYGYTF
>TRBJ2-5|TRBV10-2
CATAHQETQYF
>TRBJ2-3|TRBV7-9
CASSLAGGPRDTQYF
>TRBJ2-7|TRBV20-1
CSASGTSVAYEQYF
>TRBJ2-1|TRBV7-9
CASSFYRGAINEQFF
>TRBJ2-7|TRBV9
CASSLQPGTGAEQYF
>TRBJ1-1|TRBV15
CATSFREMNTKAFF
>TRBJ1-1|TRBV2
CASSETGARYTEAFF
>TRBJ2-5|TRBV7-6
CASSSSGGAGETQYF
>TRBJ1-6|TRBV15
CATSRVGENSPLHF
>-|TRBV2
CASKRGGGETQYF
>TRBJ1-5|TRBV19
CASSLLGWDQPQHF
>TRBJ2-5|TRBV5-5
CASSPGQGRVQETQYF
>TRBJ1-5|TRBV7-8
CASSSLRGVGNQPQHF
>TRBJ1-2|TRBV7-2
CASSLDLGGVYGYTF
>TRBJ1-5|TRBV6-5
CASSYWGQQETQHF
>TRBJ1-6|TRBV7-8
CASSSRQGLNSPLHF
>TRBJ1-4|TRBV9
CASSVEGGKLFF
>TRBJ2-1|TRBV7-3
CASSFPSGGRNEQFF
>TRBJ2-3|TRBV24-1
CATSDRLSGTQYF
>TRBJ2-3|TRBV5-1
CASSLPKGTDTQYF
>TRBJ2-5|TRBV14
CASSPGTGPPETQYF
>TRBJ1-1|TRBV29-1
CSACYLGNTEAFF
>TRBJ2-2|TRBV5-1
CASRSGQGGELFF
>TRBJ1-1|TRBV13
CASSLGGAGTEAFF
>TRBJ2-7|TRBV29-1
CSVISGGHYEQYF
>TRBJ2-1|TRBV9
CTSSQKGLAGGAYNEQFF
>TRBJ2-7|TRBV20-1
CSATSGGLYEQYF
>TRBJ2-3|TRBV2
CGSSRQGTDTQYF
>TRBJ1-1|TRBV24-1
CATASRAGSTEAFF
>TRBJ2-5|TRBV7-6
CASSPPGLQETQYF
>TRBJ1-1|TRBV20-1
CSAKADRGLNTEAFF
>TRBJ2-2|TRBV20-1
CSAIAGVTGELFF
>TRBJ1-1|TRBV2
CASSFGQAEAFF
>TRBJ2-7|TRBV9
CASSVEAGLSYEQYF
>TRBJ1-1|TRBV7-3
CASSMVDTEAFF
>TRBJ1-1|TRBV15
CATSRPFPGQGAQSTSEAFF
>TRBJ2-3|TRBV7-7
CASSPPGDTQYF
>TRBJ2-6|TRBV18
CASSPSYRGANVLTF
>TRBJ2-7|TRBV4-1
CASSHTGGPTQYF
>TRBJ1-4|TRBV12-3/TRBV12-4
CASSTGTGGEKLFF
>TRBJ1-2|TRBV27
CASSLSGGNYGYTF
>TRBJ2-7|TRBV7-3
CASSPDGPYEQYF
>TRBJ2-7|TRBV5-4
CASSLGSLGEQYF
>TRBJ2-1|TRBV6-4
CASSFRSGGARNEQFF
>TRBJ2-5|TRBV7-9
CASSPRQGERETQYF
>TRBJ1-1|TRBV4-1
CASSQDMWFKNTEAFF
>TRBJ2-7|TRBV7-8
CASSPRVEGSEQYF
>TRBJ2-7|TRBV20-1
CSARERASGRGEQYF
>TRBJ2-6|TRBV5-1
CASSLVLGTSSGANVLTF
>TRBJ2-6|TRBV24-1
CATSESFRGLGGANVLTF
>TRBJ2-7|TRBV15
CATSRDSGGAREQYF
>TRBJ2-2|TRBV2
CASSEWESGELFF
>TRBJ2-1|TRBV5-1
CASSLRGVGYNEQFF
>TRBJ2-5|TRBV7-8
CASSLVSQEETQYF
>TRBJ2-5|TRBV10-1
CASSEMETQYF